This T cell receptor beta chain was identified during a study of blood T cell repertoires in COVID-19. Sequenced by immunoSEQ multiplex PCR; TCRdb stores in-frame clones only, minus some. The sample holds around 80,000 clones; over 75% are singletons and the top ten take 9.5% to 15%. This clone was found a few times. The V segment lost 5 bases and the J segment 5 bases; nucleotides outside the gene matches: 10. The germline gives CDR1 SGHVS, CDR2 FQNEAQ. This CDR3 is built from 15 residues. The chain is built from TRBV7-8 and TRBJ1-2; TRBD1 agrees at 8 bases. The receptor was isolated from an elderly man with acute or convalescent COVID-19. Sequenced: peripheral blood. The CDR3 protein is CASSTGQGNLYGYTF. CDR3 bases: TGTGCCAGCAGCACCGGACAGGGTAACTTATATGGCTACACCTTC.